This T cell receptor beta chain was identified in a study of cytomegalovirus exposure and HLA in healthy donors. Notes on the study in general: Near-uniform donor sequencing depth was presumed by presence/absence analyses. As was reported, the HLA-A and HLA-B alleles of most subjects were accurately predicted from TCR beta sequences. Most CMV-associated TCR beta chains appeared HLA-restricted in a later analysis. Differences between HLA loci emerged in a later analysis of TCR association rates, with DRB1 most and HLA-C fewest.

Trimming shortened V by 8 bases and J by 0 bases, and 11 bases separated the two germline ends. The CDR3 is made up of 13 amino acids. Germline V gene lookup returns CDR1 MNHEY and CDR2 SVGAGI. Details on this clone: Its antigen is unidentified.

In the PCR, 60 Vbeta and 13 Jbeta primers were used. Clones were read by immunoSEQ multiplex PCR, and TCRdb kept only the in-frame ones, dropping some. The top ten hold approximately 1.2% of the sample, which has about 180,000 clones, around 83% seen once. The sequencing sample was made of PBMCs. This sequence joins TRBV6-5 and TRBJ2-7; D may be TRBD1 (5 bases). The receptor was derived from a girl aged 2 to 9 in good health and CMV-seropositive. The CDR3 here is CASGPTVSYEQYF. CDR3 nucleotide sequence: TGTGCCAGCGGACCGACAGTCTCCTACGAGCAGTACTTC.